Shown below are 25 T cell receptor beta chains from a single sample sequenced in a study of blood T cells in healthy people across ages. A second 7 to 11 cycle PCR used barcoded and J-beta primers. TCRdb reprocessed the 5' RACE reads with MiXCR, giving one entry per CDR3 protein. Found here are 1.8 million or so distinct CDR3 sequences, roughly 43% of them singletons; the top ten hold approximately 22%. The sample consisted of blood. All receptors derive from a human donor in good health.

The V and J genes are TRBV27 and TRBJ1-1; D is perhaps TRBD1 (6 bases). CDR1 and CDR2 (germline): MNHEY, SMNVEV (reference sequence). V was shortened by 3 bases and J by 7 bases, with 15 bases between the two germline ends. The CDR3 contains 14 residues. The CDR3 DNA sequence: TGTGCCAGCAGTTTCTCCACAGGGATCTTTGAAGCTTTCTTT. This encodes CASSFSTGIFEAFF.

The V and J genes are TRBV21-1 and TRBJ1-2. TRBV21-1 is a listed pseudogene. The CDR3 covers 16 residues. CDR3 amino acids: CASSKEAAGTSCGYTF. The CDR3 nucleotides read TGTGCCAGCAGCAAAGAGGCGGCAGGGACTAGCTGTGGCTACACCTTC.

This chain uses TRBV20-1 with TRBJ2-6, with D possibly called TRBD1 or TRBD2 (5 bases each). The germline gives CDR1 DFQATT, CDR2 SNEGSKA (reference sequence). V was pared by 2 bases and J by 0 bases, with 11 bases between. The CDR3 runs 16 residues. CDR3 bases: TGCAGTGCTAGACCTGGGACGAACTCTGGGGCCAACGTCCTGACTTTC. Amino acid sequence: CSARPGTNSGANVLTF.

This chain links TRBV3-1 with TRBJ2-1; 9 nucleotides align to TRBD2. Looked up from germline, CDR1 is LGHDT and CDR2 is YNNKEL (reference sequence). J lost 8 bases, V lost 5 bases, and 10 bases had no gene match. The CDR3 sequence is 15 residues long. CDR3 region: CASSLTGLAKDEQFF. As DNA, the CDR3 is TGTGCCAGCAGCTTAACAGGACTAGCGAAGGATGAGCAGTTCTTC.

This chain connects TRBV13 to TRBJ1-1, with D hard to call. The germline V and J ends were trimmed by 1 base and 0 bases, with 15 bases remaining between them. The germline CDR1 and CDR2 sequences are PRHDT and FYEKMQ (reference sequence). The CDR3 consists of 17 residues. The CDR3 DNA reads as TGTGCCAGCAGCTTAGTAGGGCGAGGGCTCATGAACACTGAAGCTTTCTTT. Amino acids: CASSLVGRGLMNTEAFF.

This rearrangement joins TRBV7-9 to TRBJ2-7; no reliable D call. The CDR3 runs to 15 residues. V lost 5 bases and J lost 1, with 15 bases in between. Germline V CDR1 and CDR2: SEHNR, FQNEAQ (reference sequence). CDR3 residues: CASSPGSGWSYEQYF. The CDR3 bases are TGTGCCAGCAGCCCAGGTTCCGGGTGGTCCTACGAGCAGTACTTC.

The genes are TRBV6-5 and TRBJ2-3; 8 bases line up with TRBD2. This CDR3 has 15 amino acids. Per the germline V gene, CDR1 is MNHEY and CDR2 is SVGAGI. V shed 6 bases, J shed 5 bases, and the junction held 10 bases outside the gene matches. CDR3 loop: CASRTLGGVGDTQYF. DNA for the CDR3: TGTGCCAGCAGGACTCTCGGGGGGGTCGGAGATACGCAGTATTTT.

This clonotype turned up a few times. CDR3 sequence (DNA): TGTGCCAGCAGCACTGTCGGACTAGGGGTGTTTTTT. This codes for CASSTVGLGVFF. The genes are TRBV11-2 and TRBJ1-4, with D possibly TRBD1 on 5 matching bases. Per the germline V gene, CDR1 is SGHAT and CDR2 is FQNNGV. Trimming cost V 5 bases and J 15 bases, with 16 bases left between them. The CDR3 loop spans 12 amino acids.

The rearrangement joins TRBV18 to TRBJ2-7, with 11 positions matching TRBD2. J gave up 0 bases and V 6 bases, and 4 bases lay outside the gene matches. This CDR3 contains 15 residues. Germline loops: CDR1 KGHSH, CDR2 LQKENI. This CDR3 reads CASSASGGLSYEQYF. In DNA, the CDR3 is TGTGCCAGCTCCGCTAGCGGGGGGCTCTCCTACGAGCAGTACTTC.

This sequence joins TRBV29-1 and TRBJ1-4; 8 positions match TRBD1. The V segment lost 7 bases and the J segment 5 bases; nucleotides outside the gene matches: 3. Looked up from germline, CDR1 is SQVTM and CDR2 is ANQGSEA. CDR3 length equals 12 residues. CDR3 DNA sequence: TGCAGCGCCAGACAGGGGAATGAAAAACTGTTTTTT. Translation gives CSARQGNEKLFF.

This clonotype has a handful of counts. DNA for the CDR3: TGTGCCAGCAGCTCCGGGACAGGGCACACTGAAGCTTTCTTT. Its protein is CASSSGTGHTEAFF. The rearrangement joins TRBV7-2 to TRBJ1-1, with 9 bases matching TRBD1. Germline trimming cut 4 bases from V and 3 bases from J; bases unmatched to any gene: 3. The CDR3 contains 14 residues. Germline CDR1 is SGHTA and CDR2 is FQGNSA.

The chain combines TRBV4-1 with TRBJ1-6, with a tentative D call TRBD1 (6 bases). V was shortened by 3 bases and J by 4 bases, with 10 bases between the two germline ends. The germline CDR1 and CDR2 sequences are MGHRA and YSYEKL. The CDR3 loop spans 15 amino acids. Written as DNA, the CDR3 is TGCGCCAGCAGCCAGGGGGGCCTGTATAATTCACCCCTCCACTTT. Translation gives CASSQGGLYNSPLHF.

This clonotype was picked up a small number of times. CDR3 loop: CASSLGLASGTYEQYF. Written as DNA, the CDR3 is TGTGCCAGCAGTTTAGGGTTGGCTAGCGGAACCTACGAGCAGTACTTC. V gene TRBV12-3 or TRBV12-4 combines with J gene TRBJ2-7; 7 nucleotides match TRBD2. Losses at the gene ends were 1 base for V and 2 bases for J; bases not matched to a gene: 8. The CDR3 length is 16 residues.

A few counts support this clonotype. This sequence joins TRBV5-1 and TRBJ1-2; D unresolved. The germline V and J ends were trimmed by 1 base and 0 bases, with 10 bases remaining between them. Per germline, CDR1 SGHRS and CDR2 YFSETQ. This CDR3 has 15 residues. The CDR3 reads CASSLSQQPNYGYTF. The DNA of the CDR3 is TGCGCCAGCAGCTTGTCACAGCAACCTAACTATGGCTACACCTTC.

This clonotype was counted only a few times. This chain links TRBV10-3 with TRBJ2-1, with D possibly matching TRBD1 (5 bases). V lost 7 bases to trimming and J lost 7 bases, with 14 bases between them. This CDR3 spans 13 amino acids. Germline V gene lookup returns CDR1 ENHRY and CDR2 SYGVKD. The DNA of the CDR3 is TGTGCCATCAACGCAGGGTTTGAGAATGAGCAGTTCTTC. Translating gives CAINAGFENEQFF.

There are a few counts of this clonotype. This rearrangement joins TRBV3-1 to TRBJ2-7; the D gene is possibly TRBD1 (5 bases). The CDR3 spans 14 residues. V was trimmed by 2 bases and J by 2 bases, leaving 10 bases between them. In germline, CDR1 is LGHDT, CDR2 YNNKEL (reference sequence). CDR3 sequence reads: CASSQWQGTYEQYF. The CDR3 nucleotides are TGTGCCAGCAGCCAATGGCAGGGTACCTACGAGCAGTACTTC.

This clonotype was seen more than once but under ten times. The genes are TRBV10-3 and TRBJ1-2; 8 bases line up with TRBD1. This CDR3 has 14 residues. Germline values: CDR1 ENHRY, CDR2 SYGVKD. The V and J ends lost 7 bases and 3 bases, in that order; junction bases with no gene match: 7. The CDR3 nucleotides are TGTGCCATCAACTCACAGGGGGAGGACTATGGCTACACCTTC. Its translation is CAINSQGEDYGYTF.

This clonotype has just one count. The chain employs TRBV28 and TRBJ1-3; the D gene is possibly TRBD1 (5 bases). This CDR3 is built from 19 residues. Trimming pared 5 bases from V and 0 bases from J, leaving 23 bases between. Per the germline V gene, CDR1 is MDHEN and CDR2 is SYDVKM. CDR3 in DNA: TGTGCCAGCAGTCCCCCGGTGGGGACCCTCTTCCTCTCTGGAAACACCATATATTTT. This gives the protein CASSPPVGTLFLSGNTIYF. Complete variable domain (other parts from reference TRBV28 and TRBJ1-3): DVKVTQSSRYLVKRTGEKVFLECVQDMDHENMFWYRQDPGLGLRLIYFSYDVKMKEKGDIPEGYSVSREKKERFSLILESASTNQTSMYLCASSPPVGTLFLSGNTIYFGEGSWLTVV.

The chain employs TRBV11-2 and TRBJ2-7; D is unresolved. The CDR3 has 14 residues. The germline V and J ends were trimmed by 2 bases and 2 bases, with 10 bases remaining between them. Germline values: CDR1 SGHAT, CDR2 FQNNGV. The CDR3 spells CASSLSAFPYEQYF. Written as DNA, the CDR3 is TGTGCCAGCAGCTTATCAGCTTTTCCCTACGAGCAGTACTTC.

The sample holds one count of this clonotype. This chain connects TRBV7-2 to TRBJ2-3, with 11 bases that match TRBD2. The germline CDR1 and CDR2 sequences are SGHTA and FQGNSA. V lost 2 bases to trimming and J lost 5 bases; unmatched junction nucleotides: 6. The CDR3 is made up of 16 amino acids. CDR3 protein: CASSLHSGGARDTQYF. The CDR3 nucleotides read TGTGCCAGCAGCTTACATAGCGGGGGGGCCAGAGATACGCAGTATTTT.

At least ten counts were recorded for this clonotype. DNA of the CDR3: TGCGCCAGCAGCACCTCTGTACAGGGAGACTATGGCTACACCTTC. The encoded protein is CASSTSVQGDYGYTF. This chain joins TRBV4-3 and TRBJ1-2; TRBD1 is a possible D gene (6 bases). Trimming took off 5 bases at V and 3 bases at J, with 16 bases between the two ends. CDR3 size: 15 residues. Germline assignment: CDR1 LGHNA and CDR2 YSLEER.

The chain uses TRBV18 and TRBJ2-6; TRBD1 matches 9 bases. The CDR3 length is 17 residues. Trimming cost V 5 bases and J 4 bases; bases outside gene matches: 9. The germline CDR1 and CDR2 sequences are KGHSH and LQKENI. Here the CDR3 reads CASSGLWTGAGANVLTF. The CDR3 coding sequence is TGTGCCAGCTCAGGGCTATGGACAGGGGCCGGGGCCAACGTCCTGACTTTC. The entire variable domain, with the rest obtained from reference TRBV18 and TRBJ2-6, is as follows: NAGVMQNPRHLVRRRGQEARLRCSPMKGHSHVYWYRQLPEEGLKFMVYLQKENIIDESGMPKERFSAEFPKEGPSILRIQQVVRGDSAAYFCASSGLWTGAGANVLTFGAGSRLTVL.

Worth noting for this clonotype: A much larger clone lies one base from this, so it may be a read error. The chain recombines TRBV7-6 with TRBJ2-5; the match to TRBD2 covers 7 bases. The V and J ends lost 1 base and 9 bases, in that order; junction bases with no gene match: 5. The CDR3 spans 13 residues. Germline V lookup: CDR1 SGHVS, CDR2 FNYEAQ. The CDR3 region has the DNA TGTGCCAGCAGCTTAGGGGGAGGGGAGGCCCAGTACTTC. Encoded protein: CASSLGGGEAQYF.

This clonotype was counted a few times. J is TRBJ2-5 and V is TRBV20-1, with 10 bases that match TRBD2. The CDR3 runs to 14 residues. CDR1 is DFQATT and CDR2 is SNEGSKA in the germline V gene (reference sequence). The trim removed 7 bases at V and 0 bases at J, leaving 5 bases unmatched. The CDR3 here is CSVSSGGDQETQYF. Written as DNA, the CDR3 is TGCAGTGTTTCTAGCGGGGGAGACCAAGAGACCCAGTACTTC.

The chain is built from TRBV4-1 and TRBJ2-5; D uncertain. Germline CDR1 reads MGHRA; CDR2 reads YSYEKL. The V and J ends lost 1 base and 1 base respectively, with 10 bases between them. The CDR3 runs 15 residues. The CDR3 sequence: CASSQVLSVQETQYF. Written as DNA, the CDR3 is TGCGCCAGCAGCCAAGTTCTGTCGGTCCAAGAGACCCAGTACTTC.